These 27 T cell receptor beta chains share one sample of origin, sequenced in a study of cytomegalovirus exposure and HLA in healthy donors (dated 2017 in TCRdb). Library method: the immunoSEQ multiplex PCR assay. For the multiplex PCR, a mixture combining 60 forward primers for TCR Vbeta segments and 13 reverse primers for TCR Jbeta segments was used. TCRdb provides this immuneACCESS table in a form limited to in-frame rearrangements. Some clones are lacking; in checked studies, under half of them reflect an unresolved V gene, and why the rest are absent is not known. The table for this sample lists roughly 80,000 clones; roughly 79% of them were counted only once. The leading ten clones occupy 1.5% to 2% of the sample. Sequencing was carried out using PBMCs. Receptors were obtained from a woman aged 25 to 39 in good health and CMV-seronegative.

V is TRBV11-2 and J is TRBJ2-1; D is possibly TRBD2 (6 bases). Trimming cost V 5 bases and J 5 bases, with 19 bases left between them. CDR1 is SGHAT and CDR2 is FQNNGV in the germline V gene. The CDR3 contains 16 residues. In nucleotides, the CDR3 is TGTGCCAGCAGCCCCCTCTTGGGCGGGACCCACAATGAGCAGTTCTTC. Translation gives CASSPLLGGTHNEQFF. The whole variable domain, remainder taken from reference TRBV11-2 and TRBJ2-1, is EAGVAQSPRYKIIEKRQSVAFWCNPISGHATLYWYQQILGQGPKLLIQFQNNGVVDDSQLPKDRFSAERLKGVDSTLKIQPAKLEDSAVYLCASSPLLGGTHNEQFFGPGTRLTVL.

This rearrangement joins TRBV5-1 to TRBJ1-1, with D uncertain. The CDR3 loop spans 13 amino acids. The V and J ends lost 0 bases and 5 bases respectively, with 8 bases between them. Germline loops: CDR1 SGHRS, CDR2 YFSETQ. The chain's CDR3 is CASSLVGQTEAFF. In nucleotides, the CDR3 is TGCGCCAGCAGCTTGGTGGGCCAGACTGAAGCTTTCTTT.

The chain carries TRBV9 and TRBJ2-1; 7 positions match TRBD1. The CDR3 extends over 14 amino acids. V gave up 0 bases and J gave up 13 bases; unmatched junction bases: 10. From germline, CDR1 is SGDLS and CDR2 YYNGEE. The CDR3 sequence: CASSVAMTEGAQFF. The DNA of the CDR3 is TGTGCCAGCAGCGTAGCTATGACTGAGGGGGCCCAGTTCTTC.

The J gene is TRBJ2-7, the V gene TRBV18, with 14 bases lining up with TRBD2. Germline V gene lookup returns CDR1 KGHSH and CDR2 LQKENI. Unmatched junction bases numbered 20, after V lost 3 bases and J lost 4 bases. This CDR3 comprises 21 residues. The chain's CDR3 is CASSPSPGLAGGLGSRYEQYF. CDR3 coding DNA: TGTGCCAGCTCACCCTCTCCTGGACTAGCGGGAGGCCTAGGGTCGCGGTACGAGCAGTACTTC.

The chain is built from TRBV5-1 and TRBJ2-7, with a tentative D call TRBD1 (6 bases). With 0 bases removed from V and 6 bases from J, the gap between germline ends came to 10 bases. Germline values: CDR1 SGHRS, CDR2 YFSETQ. The CDR3 runs to 13 residues. In DNA form, the CDR3 reads TGCGCCAGCAGCTTGGGTCAGGGGTTCGAGCAGTACTTC. This translates into CASSLGQGFEQYF. Full variable domain (outside the CDR3, taken from reference TRBV5-1 and TRBJ2-7): KAGVTQTPRYLIKTRGQQVTLSCSPISGHRSVSWYQQTPGQGLQFLFEYFSETQRNKGNFPGRFSGRQFSNSRSEMNVSTLELGDSALYLCASSLGQGFEQYFGPGTRLTVT.

The rearrangement links TRBV15 to TRBJ1-2; possible D gene TRBD1, 5 bases. Trimming took 0 bases from V and 14 from J, leaving 13 bases between them. The CDR3 has 12 amino acids. The germline V gene has CDR1 LNHNV and CDR2 YYDKDF (reference sequence). In DNA, the CDR3 is TGTGCCACCAGCAGAGATACGGGGGTTGGGACCTTC. It is translated as CATSRDTGVGTF.

The rearrangement joins TRBV2 to TRBJ1-5; D might be TRBD1 (6 bases). Per the germline V gene, CDR1 is SNHLY and CDR2 is FYNNEI. Deletions cut 8 bases from V and 5 bases from J, with 13 bases between. The CDR3 is 13 residues long. Here the CDR3 reads CASDEGTYQPQHF. The DNA of the CDR3 is TGTGCCAGCGACGAAGGGACATATCAGCCCCAGCATTTT.

The gene calls are TRBV5-4 and TRBJ1-1, with 7 bases aligning to TRBD1. This CDR3 has 15 residues. Germline V gene lookup returns CDR1 SGHNT and CDR2 YYREEE (reference sequence). Germline trimming cut 4 bases from V and 2 bases from J; bases unmatched to any gene: 8. Written as DNA, the CDR3 is TGTGCCAGCAGCGCCGCTACAGGGGCCAACACTGAAGCTTTCTTT. Its translation: CASSAATGANTEAFF.

The J gene is TRBJ2-4, the V gene TRBV5-8, with D maybe TRBD1 (5 bases). V was trimmed by 1 base and J by 16 bases, leaving 12 bases between them. The CDR3 covers 11 residues. The V gene's germline CDR1 is SGHTS and CDR2 YDEGEE. CDR3: CASSLSRAGYF. CDR3 bases: TGTGCCAGCAGCTTGAGCAGGGCCGGCTACTTC.

The V and J genes are TRBV4-1 and TRBJ2-7; 10 nucleotides align to TRBD2. CDR3 length: 16 amino acids. Germline assignment: CDR1 MGHRA and CDR2 YSYEKL. The trim removed 0 bases at V and 1 base at J, leaving 3 bases unmatched. This CDR3 is CASSQDRTSGSYEQYF. CDR3 coding DNA: TGCGCCAGCAGCCAAGATAGGACTAGCGGATCCTACGAGCAGTACTTC.

This chain links TRBV7-8 with TRBJ1-1; D not resolved. The CDR3 is 13 residues long. Germline V gene sequence: CDR1 SGHVS, CDR2 FQNEAQ. The ends were cut back, 1 base at V and 1 base at J, with 4 bases in the middle. CDR3 region: CASSLGANTEAFF. The CDR3 DNA is TGTGCCAGCAGCTTAGGAGCGAACACTGAAGCTTTCTTT.

The V gene is TRBV6-1, the J gene TRBJ1-4; D is perhaps TRBD1 (6 bases). V lost 5 bases and J lost 1, with 8 bases in between. The CDR3 sequence is 14 residues long. Germline V gene lookup returns CDR1 MNHNS and CDR2 SASEGT. The DNA for the CDR3 is TGTGCCAGCAGTCGGACAGTAACTAATGAAAAACTGTTTTTT. Amino acids: CASSRTVTNEKLFF.

The chain carries TRBV30 and TRBJ1-1, with D unresolved. This CDR3 contains 13 residues. V was cut by 7 bases and J by 2 bases, with 14 bases left in between. Germline values: CDR1 GTSNPN, CDR2 SVGIG (reference sequence). The CDR3 loop reads CAFSATANTEAFF. Written as DNA, the CDR3 is TGTGCCTTTTCGGCGACTGCAAACACTGAAGCTTTCTTT.

This clone counts as medium-sized (0.01 to 0.1%). This CDR3 is CASSQEGAGGSYEQYF. Here the CDR3 DNA reads TGTGCCAGCAGCCAAGAAGGCGCAGGGGGTTCCTACGAGCAGTACTTC. The chain links TRBV4-2 to TRBJ2-7; 7 nucleotides align to TRBD1. The germline V gene has CDR1 LGHNA and CDR2 YNFKEQ. Trimming at V came to 0 bases and at J to 1 base, leaving 6 bases not matched to a gene. The CDR3 has 16 residues.

The rearrangement joins TRBV19 to TRBJ1-1, with D possibly being TRBD1 (5 bases). The CDR3 has 13 residues. With 3 bases removed from V and 5 bases from J, the gap between germline ends came to 10 bases. Germline CDR1 and CDR2: LNHDA and SQIVND (reference sequence). The CDR3, as DNA: TGTGCCAGTAGTATGGACATGGATACTGAAGCTTTCTTT. Translation: CASSMDMDTEAFF.

As DNA, the CDR3 is TGTGCCTGGTCCGGACAGGCGGTTAATGAAAAACTGTTTTTT. It codes for CAWSGQAVNEKLFF. The chain is built from TRBV30 and TRBJ1-4; TRBD1 matches at 7 bases. Looked up from germline, CDR1 is GTSNPN and CDR2 is SVGIG (reference sequence). This CDR3 comprises 14 residues. With 5 bases clipped from V and 4 bases from J, the junction kept 7 bases outside the gene matches.

The chain carries TRBV7-3 and TRBJ2-1; weak D call: TRBD1 (6 bases). V lost 5 bases, J lost 6 bases, and 23 bases lay in between. The CDR3 is made up of 17 amino acids. Germline lookup yields CDR1 SGHTA and CDR2 FQGTGA. CDR3 protein: CASSPGQGLASGNEQFF. In nucleotides, the CDR3 is TGTGCCAGCAGCCCCGGGCAGGGGTTGGCCTCGGGCAATGAGCAGTTCTTC.

The chain has TRBV28 and TRBJ1-5; no clear D. V was trimmed by 6 bases and J by 0 bases, leaving 12 bases between them. This CDR3 is built from 15 residues. The germline V gene encodes CDR1 MDHEN and CDR2 SYDVKM. The DNA for the CDR3 is TGTGCCAGCAGGATACACAGAAATAGCAATCAGCCCCAGCATTTT. It is translated as CASRIHRNSNQPQHF. The complete variable domain, with remaining parts taken from reference TRBV28 and TRBJ1-5, reads DVKVTQSSRYLVKRTGEKVFLECVQDMDHENMFWYRQDPGLGLRLIYFSYDVKMKEKGDIPEGYSVSREKKERFSLILESASTNQTSMYLCASRIHRNSNQPQHFGDGTRLSIL.

The genes are TRBV2 and TRBJ2-7; TRBD2 agrees at 7 bases. The CDR3 totals 16 residues. Trimming at V came to 2 bases and at J to 2 bases, leaving 9 bases not matched to a gene. CDR1 is SNHLY, CDR2 FYNNEI, per germline. Here the CDR3 reads CASSELPSGAPYEQYF. The DNA of the CDR3 is TGTGCCAGCAGTGAACTCCCAAGCGGGGCACCCTACGAGCAGTACTTC.

The genes are TRBV28 and TRBJ1-1, with unresolved D. The CDR3 runs 14 residues. The V end was cut by 3 bases, the J end by 1 base, with 9 bases between. Germline V gives CDR1 MDHEN, CDR2 SYDVKM. The CDR3 here is CASSFGLGNTEAFF. The DNA for the CDR3 is TGTGCCAGCAGTTTCGGACTTGGGAACACTGAAGCTTTCTTT.

V is TRBV5-4 and J is TRBJ1-2; 8 bases line up with TRBD1. With 4 bases clipped from V and 1 base from J, the junction kept 3 bases outside the gene matches. The CDR3 covers 14 residues. In germline, CDR1 is SGHNT, CDR2 YYREEE (reference sequence). In DNA form, the CDR3 reads TGTGCCAGCAGCCTGGGACAGGATAACTATGGCTACACCTTC. This encodes CASSLGQDNYGYTF.

The chain joins TRBV14 to TRBJ2-7; 7 bases are a match to TRBD1. The V gene's germline CDR1 is SGHDN and CDR2 FVKESK. J gave up 5 bases and V 4 bases, and 5 bases lay outside the gene matches. The CDR3 loop spans 13 amino acids. The CDR3 sequence is CASSRDSVNEQYF. CDR3 DNA: TGTGCCAGCAGCCGGGACAGCGTCAACGAGCAGTACTTC.

Note on this clone: The same CDR3 arises from other DNA sequences in this sample as well. This chain uses TRBV6-6 with TRBJ1-2; 8 bases are shared with TRBD1. Per germline, CDR1 MNHNY and CDR2 SVGAGI (reference sequence). The CDR3 is 16 amino acids. V was clipped by 7 bases and J by 5 bases; unmatched bases: 15. The CDR3 nucleotides are TGTGCCAGCACCCCGAGCTCCGACAGGGGTTGGTATGGCTACACCTTC. Translated: CASTPSSDRGWYGYTF.

The chain has TRBV6-1 and TRBJ2-5, with TRBD1 as a possible D gene (6 bases). Germline CDR1 is MNHNS and CDR2 is SASEGT. The CDR3 covers 17 residues. V was shortened by 1 base and J by 0 bases, with 15 bases between the two germline ends. The CDR3 nucleotides read TGTGCCAGCAGTGAAGTATTCTGGTCAGGGGACCAAGAGACCCAGTACTTC. Its translation: CASSEVFWSGDQETQYF.

J is TRBJ2-1 and V is TRBV5-4, with D maybe TRBD2 (6 bases). CDR1 is SGHNT and CDR2 is YYREEE in the germline V gene (reference sequence). Deletions cut 4 bases from V and 2 bases from J, with 13 bases between. This CDR3 has 15 residues. This CDR3 is CASSPSGDPYNEQFF. The CDR3 DNA is TGTGCCAGCAGCCCTTCGGGGGACCCCTACAATGAGCAGTTCTTC.

The chain combines TRBV28 with TRBJ1-2, with D tentatively TRBD1 (6 bases). The V gene's germline CDR1 is MDHEN and CDR2 SYDVKM. Trimming pared 7 bases from V and 2 bases from J, leaving 8 bases between. The CDR3 sequence is 12 residues long. This CDR3 is CASNRENYGYTF. The CDR3 bases are TGTGCCAGCAACAGGGAAAACTATGGCTACACCTTC.

This clone was seen a single time. The gene calls are TRBV14 and TRBJ2-7; D is uncertain. The ends were cut back, 2 bases at V and 4 bases at J, with 3 bases in the middle. In germline, CDR1 is SGHDN, CDR2 FVKESK. The CDR3 consists of 11 residues. The CDR3 sequence is CASSQSYEQYF. The CDR3, as DNA: TGTGCCAGCAGCCAATCGTACGAGCAGTACTTC.